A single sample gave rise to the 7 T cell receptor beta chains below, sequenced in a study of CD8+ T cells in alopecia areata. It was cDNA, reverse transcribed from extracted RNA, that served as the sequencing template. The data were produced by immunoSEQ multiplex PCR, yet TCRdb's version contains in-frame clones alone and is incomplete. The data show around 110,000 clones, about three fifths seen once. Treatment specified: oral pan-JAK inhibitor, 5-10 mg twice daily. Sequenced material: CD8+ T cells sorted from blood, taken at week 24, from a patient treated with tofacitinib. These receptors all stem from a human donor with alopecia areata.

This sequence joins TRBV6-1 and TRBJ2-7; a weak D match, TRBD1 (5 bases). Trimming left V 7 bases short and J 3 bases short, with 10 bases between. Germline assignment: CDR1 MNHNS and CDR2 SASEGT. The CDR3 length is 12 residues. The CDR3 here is CASTKGVYEQYF. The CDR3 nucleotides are TGTGCCAGCACCAAAGGGGTCTACGAGCAGTACTTC.

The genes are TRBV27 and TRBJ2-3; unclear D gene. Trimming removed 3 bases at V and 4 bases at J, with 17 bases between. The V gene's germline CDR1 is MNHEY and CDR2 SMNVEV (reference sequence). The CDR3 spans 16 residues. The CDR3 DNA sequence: TGTGCCAGCAGTTTCACCCTTGGCGAACTACCAGATACGCAGTATTTT. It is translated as CASSFTLGELPDTQYF.

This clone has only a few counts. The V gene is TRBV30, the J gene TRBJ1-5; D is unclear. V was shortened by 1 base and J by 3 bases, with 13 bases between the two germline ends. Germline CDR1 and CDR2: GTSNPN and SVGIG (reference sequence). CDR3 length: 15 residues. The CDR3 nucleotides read TGTGCCTGGAGTGACCCTGTACGACCCAATCAGCCCCAGCATTTT. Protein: CAWSDPVRPNQPQHF.

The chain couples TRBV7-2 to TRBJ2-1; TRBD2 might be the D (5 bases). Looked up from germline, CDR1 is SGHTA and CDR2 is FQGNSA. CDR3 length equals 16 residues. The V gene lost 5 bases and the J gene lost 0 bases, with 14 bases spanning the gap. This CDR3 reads CASSHYTRVSYNEQFF. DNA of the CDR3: TGTGCCAGCAGCCACTACACTAGGGTCTCCTACAATGAGCAGTTCTTC.

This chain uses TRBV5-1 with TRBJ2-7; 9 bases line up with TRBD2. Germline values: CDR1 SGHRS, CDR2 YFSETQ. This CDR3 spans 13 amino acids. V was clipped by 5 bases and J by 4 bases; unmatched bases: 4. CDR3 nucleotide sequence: TGCGCCAGCAGTCAAGGACTAGCGTACGAGCAGTACTTC. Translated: CASSQGLAYEQYF.

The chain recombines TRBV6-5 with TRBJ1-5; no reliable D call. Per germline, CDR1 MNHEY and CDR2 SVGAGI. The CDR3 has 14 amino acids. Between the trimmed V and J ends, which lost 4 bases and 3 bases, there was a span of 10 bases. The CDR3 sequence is CASSFRGSNQPQHF. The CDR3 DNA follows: TGTGCCAGCAGTTTTCGCGGGTCCAATCAGCCCCAGCATTTT.

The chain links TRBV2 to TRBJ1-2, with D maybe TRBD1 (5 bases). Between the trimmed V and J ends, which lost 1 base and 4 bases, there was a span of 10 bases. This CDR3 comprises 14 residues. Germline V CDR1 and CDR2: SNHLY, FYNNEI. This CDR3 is CASSEGLGLYGYTF. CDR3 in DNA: TGTGCCAGCAGTGAAGGTCTGGGGCTCTATGGCTACACCTTC. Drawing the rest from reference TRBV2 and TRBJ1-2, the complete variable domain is EPEVTQTPSHQVTQMGQEVILRCVPISNHLYFYWYRQILGQKVEFLVSFYNNEISEKSEIFDDQFSVERPDGSNFTLKIRSTKLEDSAMYFCASSEGLGLYGYTFGSGTRLTVV.